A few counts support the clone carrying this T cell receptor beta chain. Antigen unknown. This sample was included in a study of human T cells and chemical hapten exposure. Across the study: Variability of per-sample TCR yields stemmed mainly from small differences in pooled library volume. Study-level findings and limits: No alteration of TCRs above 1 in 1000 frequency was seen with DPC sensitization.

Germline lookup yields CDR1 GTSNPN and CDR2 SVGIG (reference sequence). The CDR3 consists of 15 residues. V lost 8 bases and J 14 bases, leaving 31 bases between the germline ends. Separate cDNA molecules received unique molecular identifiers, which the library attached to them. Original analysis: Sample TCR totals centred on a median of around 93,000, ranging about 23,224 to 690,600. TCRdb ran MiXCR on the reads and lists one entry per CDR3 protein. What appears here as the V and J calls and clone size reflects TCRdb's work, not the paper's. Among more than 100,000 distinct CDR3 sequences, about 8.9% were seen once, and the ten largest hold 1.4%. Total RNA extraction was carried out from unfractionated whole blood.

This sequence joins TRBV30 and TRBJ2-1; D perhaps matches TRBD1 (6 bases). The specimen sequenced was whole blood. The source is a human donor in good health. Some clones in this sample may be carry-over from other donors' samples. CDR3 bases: TGTGCCAGATTGAAACTAACGGACAGCCGACCTCATAAGTTCTTC. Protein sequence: CARLKLTDSRPHKFF.